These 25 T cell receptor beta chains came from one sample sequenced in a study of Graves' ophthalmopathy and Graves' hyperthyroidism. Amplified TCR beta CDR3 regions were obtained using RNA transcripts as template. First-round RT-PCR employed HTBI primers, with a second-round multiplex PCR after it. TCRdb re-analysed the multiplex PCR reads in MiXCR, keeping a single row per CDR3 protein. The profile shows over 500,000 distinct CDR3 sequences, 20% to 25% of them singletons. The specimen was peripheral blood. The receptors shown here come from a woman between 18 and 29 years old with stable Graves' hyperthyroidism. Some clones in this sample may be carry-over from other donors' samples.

CDR3 coding DNA: TGTGCCAGCAGCTTGAGGGCGGAACTTAATTCACCCCTCCACTTT. Translation gives CASSLRAELNSPLHF. The V call is TRBV5-8, the J call TRBJ1-6, with D uncertain. The CDR3 sequence is 15 residues long. Germline CDR1 reads SGHTS; CDR2 reads YDEGEE. Between the trimmed V and J ends, which lost 1 base and 6 bases, there was a span of 11 bases.

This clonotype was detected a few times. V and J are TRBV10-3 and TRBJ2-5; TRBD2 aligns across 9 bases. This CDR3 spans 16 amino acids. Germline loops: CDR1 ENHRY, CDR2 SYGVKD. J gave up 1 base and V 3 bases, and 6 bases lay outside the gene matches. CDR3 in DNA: TGTGCCATCAGTGACCTAGCGGGGACACTCCAAGAGACCCAGTACTTC. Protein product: CAISDLAGTLQETQYF.

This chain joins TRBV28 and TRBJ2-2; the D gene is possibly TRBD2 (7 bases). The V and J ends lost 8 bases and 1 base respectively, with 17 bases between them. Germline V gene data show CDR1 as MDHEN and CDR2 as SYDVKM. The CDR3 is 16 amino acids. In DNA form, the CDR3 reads TGTGCCAGCTTTGGGGGGGCTGAGAGGAACACCGGGGAGCTGTTTTTT. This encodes CASFGGAERNTGELFF.

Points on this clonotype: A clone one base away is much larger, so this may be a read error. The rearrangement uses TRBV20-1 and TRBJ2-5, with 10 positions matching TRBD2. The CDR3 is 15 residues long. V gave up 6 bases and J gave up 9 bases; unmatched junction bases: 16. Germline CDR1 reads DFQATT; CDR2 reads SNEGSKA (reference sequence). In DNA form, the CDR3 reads TGCAGTGCCATCCCAGCGGGGGGGGGAGGTGAGTCCCAGTACTTC. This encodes CSAIPAGGGGESQYF.

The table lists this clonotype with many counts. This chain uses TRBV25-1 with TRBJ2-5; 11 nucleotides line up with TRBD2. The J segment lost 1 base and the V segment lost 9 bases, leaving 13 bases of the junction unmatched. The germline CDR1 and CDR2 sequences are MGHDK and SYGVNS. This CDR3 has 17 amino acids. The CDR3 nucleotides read TGTGCCAGGGGGGCGGTTGGGACTAGCGGAATCCAAGAGACCCAGTACTTC. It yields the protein CARGAVGTSGIQETQYF.

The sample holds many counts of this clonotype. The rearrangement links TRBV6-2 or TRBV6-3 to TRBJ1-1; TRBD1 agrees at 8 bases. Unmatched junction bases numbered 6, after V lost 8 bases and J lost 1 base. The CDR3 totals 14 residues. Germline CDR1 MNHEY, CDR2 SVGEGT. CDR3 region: CASAKTGANTEAFF. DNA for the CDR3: TGTGCCAGCGCAAAGACAGGGGCGAACACTGAAGCTTTCTTT.

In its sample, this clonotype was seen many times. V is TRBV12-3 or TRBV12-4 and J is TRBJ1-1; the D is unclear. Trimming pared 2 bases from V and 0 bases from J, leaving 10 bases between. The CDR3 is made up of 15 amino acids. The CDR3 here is CASSLLGTMNTEAFF. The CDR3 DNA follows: TGTGCCAGCAGTTTACTCGGTACCATGAACACTGAAGCTTTCTTT.

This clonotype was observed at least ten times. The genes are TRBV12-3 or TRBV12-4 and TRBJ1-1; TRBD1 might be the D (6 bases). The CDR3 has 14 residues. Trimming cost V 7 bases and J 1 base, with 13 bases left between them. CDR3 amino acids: CASKDDRPNTEAFF. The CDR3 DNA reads TGTGCCAGCAAAGACGACAGGCCGAACACTGAAGCTTTCTTT.

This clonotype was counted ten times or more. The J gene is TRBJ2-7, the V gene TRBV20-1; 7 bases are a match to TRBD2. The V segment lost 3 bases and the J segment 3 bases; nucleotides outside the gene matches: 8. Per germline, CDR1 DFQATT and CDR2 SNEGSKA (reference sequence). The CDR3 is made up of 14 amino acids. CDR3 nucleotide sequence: TGCAGTGCTAGTTTAGGCGGGAGAGTCTACGAGCAGTACTTC. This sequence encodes CSASLGGRVYEQYF.

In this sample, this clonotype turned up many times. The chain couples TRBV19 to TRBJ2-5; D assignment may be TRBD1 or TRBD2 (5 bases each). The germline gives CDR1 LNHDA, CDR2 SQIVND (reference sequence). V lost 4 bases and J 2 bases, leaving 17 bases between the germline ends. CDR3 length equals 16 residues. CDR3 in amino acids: CASSRGHSGPQETQYF. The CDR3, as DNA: TGTGCCAGTAGTAGAGGACACTCGGGGCCTCAAGAGACCCAGTACTTC.

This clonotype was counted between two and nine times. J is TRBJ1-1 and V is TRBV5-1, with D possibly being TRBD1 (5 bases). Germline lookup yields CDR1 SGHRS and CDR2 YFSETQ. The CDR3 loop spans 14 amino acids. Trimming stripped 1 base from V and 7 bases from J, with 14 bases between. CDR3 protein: CASSLRLREGEAFF. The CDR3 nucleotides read TGCGCCAGCAGCTTGCGGCTCAGGGAAGGTGAAGCTTTCTTT.

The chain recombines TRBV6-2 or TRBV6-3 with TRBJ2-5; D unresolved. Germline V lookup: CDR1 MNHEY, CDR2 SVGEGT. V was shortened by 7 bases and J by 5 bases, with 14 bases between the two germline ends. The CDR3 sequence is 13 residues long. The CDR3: CASKSPLGETQYF. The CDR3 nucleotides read TGTGCCAGCAAGTCCCCCCTAGGCGAGACCCAGTACTTC.

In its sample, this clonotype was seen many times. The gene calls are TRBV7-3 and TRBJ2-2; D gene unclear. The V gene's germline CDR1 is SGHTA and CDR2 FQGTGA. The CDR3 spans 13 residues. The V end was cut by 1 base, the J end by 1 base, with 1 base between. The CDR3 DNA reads TGTGCCAGCAGCTTAATGAACACCGGGGAGCTGTTTTTT. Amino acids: CASSLMNTGELFF.

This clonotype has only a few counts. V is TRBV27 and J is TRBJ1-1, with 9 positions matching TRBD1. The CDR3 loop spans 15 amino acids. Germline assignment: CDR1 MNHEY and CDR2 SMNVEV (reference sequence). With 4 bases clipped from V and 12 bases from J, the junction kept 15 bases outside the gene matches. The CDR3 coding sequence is TGTGCCAGCAGTTCACACGTTACAGGGGGCGCGGTAACTTTCTTT. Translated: CASSSHVTGGAVTFF.

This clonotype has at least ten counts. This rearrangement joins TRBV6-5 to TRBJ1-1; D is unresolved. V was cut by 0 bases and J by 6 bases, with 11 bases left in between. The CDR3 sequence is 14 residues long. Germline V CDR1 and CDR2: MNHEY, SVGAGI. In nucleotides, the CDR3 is TGTGCCAGCAGTTACTCGGCAGCGATCCCTGAAGCTTTCTTT. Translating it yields CASSYSAAIPEAFF.

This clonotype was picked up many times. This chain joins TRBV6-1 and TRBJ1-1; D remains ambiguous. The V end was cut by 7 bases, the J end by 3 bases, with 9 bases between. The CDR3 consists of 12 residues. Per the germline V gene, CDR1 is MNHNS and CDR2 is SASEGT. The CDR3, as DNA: TGTGCCAGCAAGGGCGGGTACACTGAAGCTTTCTTT. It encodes CASKGGYTEAFF.

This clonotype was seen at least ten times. The chain's CDR3 is CASSPGAGGAFF. The CDR3 bases are TGTGCCAGCAGCCCGGGGGCAGGAGGAGCTTTCTTT. The rearrangement joins TRBV6-1 to TRBJ1-1; perhaps TRBD1 as D (6 bases). Trimming cost V 6 bases and J 10 bases, with 15 bases left between them. This CDR3 spans 12 amino acids. CDR1 MNHNS and CDR2 SASEGT come from the germline V gene.

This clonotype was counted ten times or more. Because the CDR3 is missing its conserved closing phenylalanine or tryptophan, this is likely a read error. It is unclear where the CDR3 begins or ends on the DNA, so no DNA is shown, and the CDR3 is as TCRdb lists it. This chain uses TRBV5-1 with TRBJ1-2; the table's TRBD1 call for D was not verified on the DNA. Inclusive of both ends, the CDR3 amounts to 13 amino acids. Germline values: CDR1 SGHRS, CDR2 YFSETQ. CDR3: CASSATGTDISIL.

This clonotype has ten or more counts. The CDR3, as DNA: TGTGCCAGCAGTGCCTTTGGGACCGCGGGCGTGGTTCAGCCCCAGCATTTT. Translated, it gives CASSAFGTAGVVQPQHF. The V gene is TRBV6-4, the J gene TRBJ1-5, with D perhaps matching TRBD1 (5 bases). With 4 bases removed from V and 6 bases from J, the gap between germline ends came to 22 bases. The CDR3 spans 17 residues. The germline V gene encodes CDR1 MRHNA and CDR2 SNTAGT.

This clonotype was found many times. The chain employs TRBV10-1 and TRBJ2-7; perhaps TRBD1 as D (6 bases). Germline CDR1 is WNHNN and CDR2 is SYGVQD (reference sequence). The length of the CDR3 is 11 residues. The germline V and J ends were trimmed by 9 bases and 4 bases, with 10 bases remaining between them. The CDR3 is CARATGYEQYF. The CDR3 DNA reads TGCGCCAGAGCAACAGGGTACGAGCAGTACTTC.

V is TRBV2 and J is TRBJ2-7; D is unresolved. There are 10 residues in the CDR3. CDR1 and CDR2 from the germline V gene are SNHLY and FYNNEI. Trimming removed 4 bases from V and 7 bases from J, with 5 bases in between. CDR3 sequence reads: CASSVGEQYF. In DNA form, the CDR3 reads TGTGCCAGCAGTGTGGGAGAGCAGTACTTC.

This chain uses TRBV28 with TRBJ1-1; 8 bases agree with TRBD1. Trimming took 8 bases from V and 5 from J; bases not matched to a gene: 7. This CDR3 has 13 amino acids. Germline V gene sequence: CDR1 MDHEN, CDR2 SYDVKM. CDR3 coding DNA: TGTGCCAGCGGATGGACAGGGCGGACTGAAGCTTTCTTT. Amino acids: CASGWTGRTEAFF.

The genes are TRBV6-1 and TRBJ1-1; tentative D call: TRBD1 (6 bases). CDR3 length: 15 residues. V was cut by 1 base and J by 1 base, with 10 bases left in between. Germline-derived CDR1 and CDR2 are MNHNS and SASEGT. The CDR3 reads CASSEDRAGNTEAFF. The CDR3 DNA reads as TGTGCCAGCAGTGAAGACAGGGCCGGGAACACTGAAGCTTTCTTT.

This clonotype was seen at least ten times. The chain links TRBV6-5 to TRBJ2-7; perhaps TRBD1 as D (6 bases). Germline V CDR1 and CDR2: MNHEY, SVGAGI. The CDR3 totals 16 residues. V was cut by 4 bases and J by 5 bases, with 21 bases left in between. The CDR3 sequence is CASSLPQGQRGNEQYF. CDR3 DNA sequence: TGTGCCAGCAGTTTACCCCAGGGGCAAAGGGGTAACGAGCAGTACTTC.

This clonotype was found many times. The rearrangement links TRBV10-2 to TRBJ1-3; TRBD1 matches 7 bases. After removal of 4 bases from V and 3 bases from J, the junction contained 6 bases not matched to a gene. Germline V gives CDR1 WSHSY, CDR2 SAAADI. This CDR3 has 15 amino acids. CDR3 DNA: TGCGCCAGCAGTGCCGGGACAGCGATTGGAAACACCATATATTTT. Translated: CASSAGTAIGNTIYF.